Listed below are T cell receptor beta chains from one sample, sequenced in a study of shared clonotypes between healthy human individuals. Using immunoSEQ multiplex PCR, the repertoire was profiled, and TCRdb retains in-frame clones only, with some absent. The sample consists of over 2,000,000 clones, over 85% of them appearing once. Input material: naive CD8+ T cells from PBMCs. The source of these receptors is a man between 18 and 35 years old in good health. Some clones in this sample may be carry-over from other donors' samples. Each CDR3 is given with its conserved first and last residue. D genes are given only for firm matches. Size values are once, few and many counts, or a class for expanded clones, and some rows have none.

J gene | clone size | D gene | V gene | CDR3 DNA | CDR3 protein
TRBJ1-1 | . | . | TRBV27 | TGTGCCAGCAGCAATAAGGCGAGGACTGAAGCTTTCTTT | CASSNKARTEAFF
TRBJ1-2 | once | . | TRBV19 | TGTGCCAGTAGTATGCCGTGGACAGACACCAACTATGGCTACACCTTC | CASSMPWTDTNYGYTF
TRBJ1-1 | . | TRBD1 | TRBV6-5 | TGTGCCAGCGCATTAGACAGGGTCTCAGAAGCTTTCTTT | CASALDRVSEAFF
TRBJ2-7 | . | . | TRBV6-1 | TGTGCCAGCAGTGAGTGGGGGCACGAGCAGTACTTC | CASSEWGHEQYF
TRBJ2-3 | once | . | TRBV27 | TGTGCCAGCAGCTCCGGACAGTTCAACACAGATACGCAGTATTTT | CASSSGQFNTDTQYF
TRBJ2-1 | . | TRBD2 | TRBV27 | TGTGCCAGCAGTTTATACGCGGGACTAGCGGGATACAATGAGCAGTTCTTC | CASSLYAGLAGYNEQFF
TRBJ2-2 | . | . | TRBV7-6 | TGTGCCAGCAGCTCGATCATCACCGGGGAGCTGTTTTTT | CASSSIITGELFF
TRBJ2-2 | . | TRBD1 | TRBV6-5 | TGTGCCAGCAGTTATTCGACAGGGGCCGGGGAGCTGTTTTTT | CASSYSTGAGELFF
TRBJ1-3 | . | . | TRBV7-9 | TGTGCCAGCAGCGTCCCCAGCTCTGGAAACACCATATATTTT | CASSVPSSGNTIYF
TRBJ1-2 | . | TRBD1 | TRBV7-9 | TGTGCCAGCAGCGCGACAGGGGCGCCGGGCTACACCTTC | CASSATGAPGYTF
TRBJ1-1 | . | TRBD1 | TRBV2 | TGTGCCAGCAGGGACAGGGCCATGAACACTGAAGCTTTCTTT | CASRDRAMNTEAFF
TRBJ2-7 | once | TRBD1 | TRBV11-2 | TGTGCCAGCAGCGGACAGGGAGGCTTTTACGAGCAGTACTTC | CASSGQGGFYEQYF
TRBJ1-2 | . | TRBD1 | TRBV28 | TGTGCCAGCAGTTTCCGAGGGGGCCACTATGGCTACACCTTC | CASSFRGGHYGYTF
TRBJ2-7 | . | TRBD1 | TRBV7-9 | TGTGCCAGCAGCTCTACCGGGACAGGCTACGAGCAGTACTTC | CASSSTGTGYEQYF
TRBJ2-5 | . | . | TRBV18 | TGTGCCAGCTCACCAGAAGGTTACGGAGCGGAGACCCAGTACTTC | CASSPEGYGAETQYF
TRBJ1-1 | few | . | TRBV5-6 | TGTGCCAGCAGTCCTGGGGCGACTGAAGCTTTCTTT | CASSPGATEAFF
TRBJ2-3 | . | . | TRBV11-2 | TGTGCCAGCAGCTTTACCGCCCGGTTCAAAGATACGCAGTATTTT | CASSFTARFKDTQYF
TRBJ2-2 | . | . | TRBV4-1 | TGCGCCAGCAGCCCCGGGTTGGGCGGGGAGCTGTTTTTT | CASSPGLGGELFF
TRBJ2-3 | . | . | TRBV7-2 | TGTGCCAGCAGACTTGGAAGCGAGTTAACAGATACGCAGTATTTT | CASRLGSELTDTQYF
TRBJ2-7 | . | . | TRBV6-1 | TGTGCCAGCATCCTCGACATCAGGAGCTCCTACGAGCAGTACTTC | CASILDIRSSYEQYF
TRBJ2-6 | . | TRBD1 | TRBV27 | TGTGCCAGCAGTCCCAGGGGGACTGGGGCCAACGTCCTGACTTTC | CASSPRGTGANVLTF